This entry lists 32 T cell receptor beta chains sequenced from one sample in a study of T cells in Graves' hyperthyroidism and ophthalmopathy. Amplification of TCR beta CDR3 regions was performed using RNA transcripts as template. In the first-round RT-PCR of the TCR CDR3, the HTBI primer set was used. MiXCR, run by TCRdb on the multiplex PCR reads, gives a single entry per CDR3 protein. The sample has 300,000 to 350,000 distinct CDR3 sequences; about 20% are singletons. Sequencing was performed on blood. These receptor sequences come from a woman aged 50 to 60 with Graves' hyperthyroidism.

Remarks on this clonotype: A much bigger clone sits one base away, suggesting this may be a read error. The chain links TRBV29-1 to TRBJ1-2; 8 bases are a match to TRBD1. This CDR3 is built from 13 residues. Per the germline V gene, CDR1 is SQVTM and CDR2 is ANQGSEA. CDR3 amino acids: CSVGQGLYYSYTF. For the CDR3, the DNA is TGCAGCGTCGGACAGGGATTGTACTATAGCTACACCTTC.

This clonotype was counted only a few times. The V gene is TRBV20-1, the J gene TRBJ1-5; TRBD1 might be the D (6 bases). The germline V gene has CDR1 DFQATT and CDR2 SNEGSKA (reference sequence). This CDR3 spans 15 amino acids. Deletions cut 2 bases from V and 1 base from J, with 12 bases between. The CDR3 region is CSARPQDSSNQPQHF. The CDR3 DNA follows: TGCAGTGCTAGACCCCAGGACAGCAGCAATCAGCCCCAGCATTTT.

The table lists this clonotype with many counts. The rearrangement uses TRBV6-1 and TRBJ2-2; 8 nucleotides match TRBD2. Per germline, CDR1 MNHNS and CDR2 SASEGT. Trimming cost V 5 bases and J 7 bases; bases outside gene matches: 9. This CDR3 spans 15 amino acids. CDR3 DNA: TGTGCCAGCAGTCCCTCGGGGGGGCTCGACGGGGAGCTGTTTTTT. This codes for CASSPSGGLDGELFF.

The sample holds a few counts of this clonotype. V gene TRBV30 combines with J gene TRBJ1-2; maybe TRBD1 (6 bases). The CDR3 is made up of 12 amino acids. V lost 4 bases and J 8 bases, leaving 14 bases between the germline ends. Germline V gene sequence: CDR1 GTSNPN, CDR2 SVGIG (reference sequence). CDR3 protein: CAWIGGAEGYTF. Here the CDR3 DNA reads TGTGCCTGGATTGGGGGGGCAGAAGGCTACACCTTC.

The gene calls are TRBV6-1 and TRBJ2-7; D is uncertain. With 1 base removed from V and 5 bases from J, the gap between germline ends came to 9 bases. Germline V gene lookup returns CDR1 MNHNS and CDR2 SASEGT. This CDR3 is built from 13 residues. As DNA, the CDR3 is TGTGCCAGCAGTGAAGGGCCCGCCGACGAGCAGTACGTC. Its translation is CASSEGPADEQYV.

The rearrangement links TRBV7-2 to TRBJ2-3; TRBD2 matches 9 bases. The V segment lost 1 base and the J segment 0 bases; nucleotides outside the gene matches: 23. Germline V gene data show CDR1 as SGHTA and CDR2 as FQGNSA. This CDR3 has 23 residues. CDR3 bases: TGTGCCAGCAGCTTAGATCCGCCCCCGGGACTAGCCGACTGGGACTCTAGCACAGATACGCAGTATTTT. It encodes CASSLDPPPGLADWDSSTDTQYF.

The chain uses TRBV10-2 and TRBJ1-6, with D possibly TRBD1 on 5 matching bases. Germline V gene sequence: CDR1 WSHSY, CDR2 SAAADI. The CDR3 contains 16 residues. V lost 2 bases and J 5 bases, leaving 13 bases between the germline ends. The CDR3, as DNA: TGCGCCAGCAGTGAGGCCCCCGGGACGGATAATTCACCCCTCCACTTT. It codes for CASSEAPGTDNSPLHF.

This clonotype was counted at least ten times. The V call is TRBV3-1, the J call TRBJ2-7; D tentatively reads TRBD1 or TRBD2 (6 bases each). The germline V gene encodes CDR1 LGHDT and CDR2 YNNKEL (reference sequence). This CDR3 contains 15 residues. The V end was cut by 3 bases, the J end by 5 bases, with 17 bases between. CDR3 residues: CASSHPTGALDEQYF. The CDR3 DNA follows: TGTGCCAGCAGCCATCCCACGGGGGCTTTGGACGAGCAGTACTTC.

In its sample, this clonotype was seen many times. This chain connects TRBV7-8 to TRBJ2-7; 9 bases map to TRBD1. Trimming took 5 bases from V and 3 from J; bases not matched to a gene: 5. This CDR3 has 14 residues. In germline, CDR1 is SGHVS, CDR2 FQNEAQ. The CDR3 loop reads CASSPSGQGYEQYF. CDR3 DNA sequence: TGTGCCAGCAGCCCCTCGGGACAGGGCTACGAGCAGTACTTC.

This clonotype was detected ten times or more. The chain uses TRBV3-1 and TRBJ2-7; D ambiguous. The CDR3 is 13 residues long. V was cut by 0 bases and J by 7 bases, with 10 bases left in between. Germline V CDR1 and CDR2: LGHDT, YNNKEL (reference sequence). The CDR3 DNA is TGTGCCAGCAGCCAAGATAATGCTGCGGAGCAGTACTTC. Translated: CASSQDNAAEQYF.

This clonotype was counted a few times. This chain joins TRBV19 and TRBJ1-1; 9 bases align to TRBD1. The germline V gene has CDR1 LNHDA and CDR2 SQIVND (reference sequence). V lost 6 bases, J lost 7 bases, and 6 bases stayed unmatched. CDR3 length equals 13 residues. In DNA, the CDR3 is TGTGCCAGTAGATCGGACAGGGGACGTGAAGCTTTCTTT. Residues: CASRSDRGREAFF.

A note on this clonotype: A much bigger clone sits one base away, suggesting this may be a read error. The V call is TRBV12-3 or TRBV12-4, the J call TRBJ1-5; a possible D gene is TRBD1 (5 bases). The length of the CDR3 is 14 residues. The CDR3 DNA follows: TGTGCCAGTGGGGGGGGAACGGGCAATCAGTCCCAGCATTTT. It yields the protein CASGGGTGNQSQHF.

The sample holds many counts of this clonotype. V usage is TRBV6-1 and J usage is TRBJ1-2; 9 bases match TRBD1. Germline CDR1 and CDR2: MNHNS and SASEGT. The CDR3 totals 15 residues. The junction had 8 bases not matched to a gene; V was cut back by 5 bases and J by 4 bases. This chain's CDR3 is CASSPGTGKGYGYTF. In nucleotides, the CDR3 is TGTGCCAGCAGTCCCGGGACAGGGAAGGGCTATGGCTACACCTTC.

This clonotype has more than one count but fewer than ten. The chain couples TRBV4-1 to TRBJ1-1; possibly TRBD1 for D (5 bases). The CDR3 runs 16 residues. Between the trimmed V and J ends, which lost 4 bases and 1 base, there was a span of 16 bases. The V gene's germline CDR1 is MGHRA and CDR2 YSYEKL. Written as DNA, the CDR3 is TGCGCCAGCAGCCCTTATTCCCCGCAGGGGAACACTGAAGCTTTCTTT. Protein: CASSPYSPQGNTEAFF.

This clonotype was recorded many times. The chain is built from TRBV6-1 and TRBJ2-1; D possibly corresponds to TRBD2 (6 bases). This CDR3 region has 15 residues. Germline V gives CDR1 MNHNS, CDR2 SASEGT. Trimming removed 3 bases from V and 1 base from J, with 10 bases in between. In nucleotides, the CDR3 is TGTGCCAGCAGTGACCTTAGCGGTTCCTACAATGAGCAGTTCTTC. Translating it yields CASSDLSGSYNEQFF.

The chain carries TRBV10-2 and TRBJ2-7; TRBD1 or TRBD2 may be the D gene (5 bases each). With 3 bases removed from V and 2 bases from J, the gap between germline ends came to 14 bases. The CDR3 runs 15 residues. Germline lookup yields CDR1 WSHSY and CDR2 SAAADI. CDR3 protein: CASSDGAGNTYEQYV. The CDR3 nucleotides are TGCGCCAGCAGTGACGGGGCAGGGAATACCTACGAGCAGTACGTC.

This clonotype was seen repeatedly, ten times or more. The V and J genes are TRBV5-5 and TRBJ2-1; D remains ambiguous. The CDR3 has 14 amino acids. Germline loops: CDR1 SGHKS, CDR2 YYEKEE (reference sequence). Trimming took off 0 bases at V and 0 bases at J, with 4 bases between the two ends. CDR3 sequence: CASSLEDSYNEQFF. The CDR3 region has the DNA TGTGCCAGCAGCTTGGAGGACTCCTACAATGAGCAGTTCTTC.

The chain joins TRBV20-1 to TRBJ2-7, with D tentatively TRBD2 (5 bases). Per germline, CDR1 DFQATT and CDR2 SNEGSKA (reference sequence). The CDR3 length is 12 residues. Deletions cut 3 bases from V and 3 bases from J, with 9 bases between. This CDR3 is CSARRAGYEQYV. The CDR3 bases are TGCAGTGCTAGGAGGGCAGGCTACGAGCAGTACGTC.

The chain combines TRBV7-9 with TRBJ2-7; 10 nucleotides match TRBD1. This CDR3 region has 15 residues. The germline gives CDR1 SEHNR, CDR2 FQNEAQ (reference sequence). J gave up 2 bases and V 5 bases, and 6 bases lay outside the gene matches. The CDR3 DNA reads TGTGCCAGCAGCGAAGGACAGGGGGTCACCTACGAGCAGTACGTC. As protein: CASSEGQGVTYEQYV.

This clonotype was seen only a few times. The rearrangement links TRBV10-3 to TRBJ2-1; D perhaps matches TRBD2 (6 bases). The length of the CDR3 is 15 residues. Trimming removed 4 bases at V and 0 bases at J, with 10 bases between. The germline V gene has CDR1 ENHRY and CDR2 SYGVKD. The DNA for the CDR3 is TGTGCCATCAGTGTCCGGGAGATCTCCTACAATGAGCAGTTCTTC. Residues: CAISVREISYNEQFF.

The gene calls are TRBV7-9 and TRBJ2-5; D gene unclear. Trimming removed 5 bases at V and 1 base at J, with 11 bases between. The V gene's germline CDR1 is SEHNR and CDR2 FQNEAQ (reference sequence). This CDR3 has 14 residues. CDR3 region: CASSPPVPQETQYF. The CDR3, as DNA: TGTGCCAGCAGCCCCCCGGTCCCCCAAGAGACCCAGTACTTC. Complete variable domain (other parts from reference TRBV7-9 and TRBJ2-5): DTGVSQNPRHKITKRGQNVTFRCDPISEHNRLYWYRQTLGQGPEFLTYFQNEAQLEKSRLLSDRFSAERPKGSFSTLEIQRTEQGDSAMYLCASSPPVPQETQYFGPGTRLLVL.

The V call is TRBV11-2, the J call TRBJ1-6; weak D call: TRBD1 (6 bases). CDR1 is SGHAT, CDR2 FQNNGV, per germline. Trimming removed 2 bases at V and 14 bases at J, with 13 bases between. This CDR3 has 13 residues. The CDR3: CASSLRPAGALHF. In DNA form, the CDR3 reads TGTGCCAGCAGCTTAAGGCCGGCAGGGGCCCTCCACTTT.

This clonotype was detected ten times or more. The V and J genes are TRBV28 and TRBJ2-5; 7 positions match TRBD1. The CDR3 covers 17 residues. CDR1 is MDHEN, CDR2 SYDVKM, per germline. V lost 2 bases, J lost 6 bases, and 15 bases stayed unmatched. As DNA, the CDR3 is TGTGCCAGCAGTTTAGCACAGGGGTTCCCTCCGAAGAAGACCCAGTACTTC. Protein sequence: CASSLAQGFPPKKTQYF.

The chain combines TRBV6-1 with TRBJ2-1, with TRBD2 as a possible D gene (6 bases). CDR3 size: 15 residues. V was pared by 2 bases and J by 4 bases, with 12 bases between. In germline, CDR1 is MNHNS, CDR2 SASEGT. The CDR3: CASSEPGEPYNEQFF. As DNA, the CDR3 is TGTGCCAGCAGTGAACCGGGGGAGCCTTACAATGAGCAGTTCTTC.

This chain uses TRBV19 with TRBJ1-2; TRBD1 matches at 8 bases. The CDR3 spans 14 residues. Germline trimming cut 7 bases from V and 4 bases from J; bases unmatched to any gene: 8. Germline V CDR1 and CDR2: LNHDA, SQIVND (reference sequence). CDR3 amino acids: CASNHGQGGYGYTF. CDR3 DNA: TGTGCCAGTAATCACGGACAGGGAGGCTATGGCTACACCTTC.

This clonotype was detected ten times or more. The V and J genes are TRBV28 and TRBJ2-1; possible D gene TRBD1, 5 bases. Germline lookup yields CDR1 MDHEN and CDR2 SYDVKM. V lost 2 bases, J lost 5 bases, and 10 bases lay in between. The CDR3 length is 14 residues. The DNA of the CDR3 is TGTGCCAGCAGTTTACAATACAGGAACAATGAGCAGTTCTTC. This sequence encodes CASSLQYRNNEQFF.

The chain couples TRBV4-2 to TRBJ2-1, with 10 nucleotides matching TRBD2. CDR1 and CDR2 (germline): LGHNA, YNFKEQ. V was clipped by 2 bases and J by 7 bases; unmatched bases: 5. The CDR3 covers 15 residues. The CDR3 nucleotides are TGTGCCAGCAGCCAACTAGCGGGGGAAGGGAATGAGCAGTTCTTC. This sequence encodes CASSQLAGEGNEQFF.

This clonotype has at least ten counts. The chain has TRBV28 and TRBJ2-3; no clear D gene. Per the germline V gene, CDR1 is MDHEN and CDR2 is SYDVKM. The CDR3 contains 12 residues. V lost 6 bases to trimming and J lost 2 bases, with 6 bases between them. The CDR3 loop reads CASSKNTDTQYF. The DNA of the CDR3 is TGTGCCAGCAGCAAAAACACAGATACGCAGTATTTT.

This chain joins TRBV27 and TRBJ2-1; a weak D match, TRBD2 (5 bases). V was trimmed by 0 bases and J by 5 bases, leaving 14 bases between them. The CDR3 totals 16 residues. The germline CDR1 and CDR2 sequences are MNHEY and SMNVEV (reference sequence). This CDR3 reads CASSLSPGDGDNEQFF. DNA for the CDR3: TGTGCCAGCAGTTTATCCCCAGGTGACGGGGACAATGAGCAGTTCTTC.

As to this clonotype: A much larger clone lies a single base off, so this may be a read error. The CDR3 bases are TGTGCCAGCAGACCCAGGGACAGGGACGAGCAGTACTTC. This codes for CASRPRDRDEQYF. V usage is TRBV6-1 and J usage is TRBJ2-7; 9 positions match TRBD1. Germline CDR1 reads MNHNS; CDR2 reads SASEGT. The trim removed 6 bases at V and 5 bases at J, leaving 5 bases unmatched. CDR3 length equals 13 residues.

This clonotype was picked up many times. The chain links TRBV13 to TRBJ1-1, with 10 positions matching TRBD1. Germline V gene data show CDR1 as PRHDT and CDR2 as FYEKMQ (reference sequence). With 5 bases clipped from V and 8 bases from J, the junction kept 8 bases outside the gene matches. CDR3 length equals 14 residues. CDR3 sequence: CASSTRQGAREAFF. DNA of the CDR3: TGTGCCAGCAGCACACGACAGGGGGCGAGGGAAGCTTTCTTT.

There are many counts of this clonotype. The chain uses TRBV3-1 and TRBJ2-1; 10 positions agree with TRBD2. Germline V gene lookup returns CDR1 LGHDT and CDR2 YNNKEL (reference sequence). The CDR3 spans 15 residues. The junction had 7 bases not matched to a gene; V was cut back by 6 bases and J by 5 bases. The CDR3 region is CASRPLAGDDNEQFF. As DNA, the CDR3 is TGTGCCAGCAGGCCCCTAGCGGGGGATGACAATGAGCAGTTCTTC.